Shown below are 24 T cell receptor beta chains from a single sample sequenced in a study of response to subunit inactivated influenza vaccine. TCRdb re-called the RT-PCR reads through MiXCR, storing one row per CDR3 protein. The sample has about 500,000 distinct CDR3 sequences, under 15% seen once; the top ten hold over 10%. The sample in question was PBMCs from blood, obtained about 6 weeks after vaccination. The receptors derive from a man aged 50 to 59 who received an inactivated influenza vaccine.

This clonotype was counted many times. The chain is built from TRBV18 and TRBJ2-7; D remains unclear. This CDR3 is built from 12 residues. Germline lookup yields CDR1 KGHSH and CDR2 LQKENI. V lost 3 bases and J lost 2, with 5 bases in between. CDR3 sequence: CASSPSTYEQYF. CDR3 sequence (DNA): TGTGCCAGCTCACCTTCGACCTACGAGCAGTACTTC.

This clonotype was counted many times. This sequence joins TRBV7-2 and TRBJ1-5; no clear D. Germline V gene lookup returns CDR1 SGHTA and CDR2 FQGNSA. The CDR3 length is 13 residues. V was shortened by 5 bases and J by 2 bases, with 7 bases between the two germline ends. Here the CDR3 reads CASSTRGNQPQHF. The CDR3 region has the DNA TGTGCCAGCAGCACCCGGGGCAATCAGCCCCAGCATTTT.

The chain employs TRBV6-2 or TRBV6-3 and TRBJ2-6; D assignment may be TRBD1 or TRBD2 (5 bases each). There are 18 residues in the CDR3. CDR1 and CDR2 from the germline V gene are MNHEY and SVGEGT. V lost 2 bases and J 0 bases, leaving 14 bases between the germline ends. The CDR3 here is CASSYMGPTISGANVLTF. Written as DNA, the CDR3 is TGTGCCAGCAGTTACATGGGACCGACTATCTCTGGGGCCAACGTCCTGACTTTC.

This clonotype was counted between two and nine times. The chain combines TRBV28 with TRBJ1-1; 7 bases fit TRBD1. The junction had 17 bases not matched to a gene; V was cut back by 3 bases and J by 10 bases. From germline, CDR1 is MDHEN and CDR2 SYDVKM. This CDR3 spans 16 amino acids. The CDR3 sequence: CASSFTRGIRNTVAFF. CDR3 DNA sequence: TGTGCCAGCAGTTTCACCAGGGGGATCCGTAATACGGTAGCTTTCTTT.

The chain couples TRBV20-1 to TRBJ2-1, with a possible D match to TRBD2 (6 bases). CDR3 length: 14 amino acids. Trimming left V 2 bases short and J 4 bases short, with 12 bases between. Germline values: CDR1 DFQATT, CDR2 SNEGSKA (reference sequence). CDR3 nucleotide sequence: TGCAGTGCTAGATCCGGGACTTATTACAATGAGCAGTTCTTC. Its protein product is CSARSGTYYNEQFF.

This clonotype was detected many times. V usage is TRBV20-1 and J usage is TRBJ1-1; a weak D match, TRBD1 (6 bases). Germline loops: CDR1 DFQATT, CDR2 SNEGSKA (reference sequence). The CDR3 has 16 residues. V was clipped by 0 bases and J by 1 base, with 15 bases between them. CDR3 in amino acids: CSARDFRGWENTEAFF. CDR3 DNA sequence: TGCAGTGCTAGAGATTTCAGGGGTTGGGAGAACACTGAAGCTTTCTTT.

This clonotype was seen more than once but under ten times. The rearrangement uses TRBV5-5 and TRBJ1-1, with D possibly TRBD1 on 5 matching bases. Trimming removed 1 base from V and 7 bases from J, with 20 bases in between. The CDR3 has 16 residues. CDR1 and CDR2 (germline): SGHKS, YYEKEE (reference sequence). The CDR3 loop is CASSLFSGGGGVEAFF. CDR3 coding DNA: TGTGCCAGCAGCTTGTTTTCTGGTGGGGGGGGTGTTGAAGCTTTCTTT.

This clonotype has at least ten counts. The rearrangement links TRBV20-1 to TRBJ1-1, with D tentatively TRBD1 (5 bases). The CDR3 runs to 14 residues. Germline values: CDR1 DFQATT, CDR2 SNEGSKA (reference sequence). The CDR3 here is CRAGRGLMNTEAFF. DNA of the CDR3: TGCAGGGCGGGGAGGGGACTCATGAACACTGAAGCTTTCTTT.

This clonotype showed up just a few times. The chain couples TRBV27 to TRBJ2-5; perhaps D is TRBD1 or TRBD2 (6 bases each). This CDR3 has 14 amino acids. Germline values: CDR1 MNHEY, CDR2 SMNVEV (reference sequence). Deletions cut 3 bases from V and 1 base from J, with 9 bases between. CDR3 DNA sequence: TGTGCCAGCAGTTTTTCGGGGGCCCAAGAGACCCAGTACTTC. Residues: CASSFSGAQETQYF.

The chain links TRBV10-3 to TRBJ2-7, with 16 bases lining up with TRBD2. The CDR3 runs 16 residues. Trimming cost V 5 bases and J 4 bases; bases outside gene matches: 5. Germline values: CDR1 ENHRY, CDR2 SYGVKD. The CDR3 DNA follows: TGTGCCATCAGTCCGGGACTAGCGGGAGGGCGGTACGAGCAGTACTTC. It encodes CAISPGLAGGRYEQYF.

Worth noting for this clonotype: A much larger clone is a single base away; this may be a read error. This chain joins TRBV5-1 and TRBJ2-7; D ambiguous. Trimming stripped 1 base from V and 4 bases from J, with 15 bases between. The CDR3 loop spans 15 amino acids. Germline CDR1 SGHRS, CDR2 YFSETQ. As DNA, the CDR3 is TGCGCCAGCAGCTTGTCCGGCACAGCGCCTTACGAGCAGTACTTC. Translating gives CASSLSGTAPYEQYF. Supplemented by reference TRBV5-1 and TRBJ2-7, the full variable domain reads KAGVTQTPRYLIKTRGQQVTLSCSPISGHRSVSWYQQTPGQGLQFLFEYFSETQRNKGNFPGRFSGRQFSNSRSEMNVSTLELGDSALYLCASSLSGTAPYEQYFGPGTRLTVT.

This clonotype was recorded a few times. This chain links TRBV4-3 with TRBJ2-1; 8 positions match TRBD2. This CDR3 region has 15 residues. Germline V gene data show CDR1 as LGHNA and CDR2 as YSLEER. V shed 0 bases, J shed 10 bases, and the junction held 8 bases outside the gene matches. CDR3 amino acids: CASSQERAGGVEQFF. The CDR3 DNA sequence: TGCGCCAGCAGCCAAGAACGTGCGGGAGGCGTAGAGCAGTTCTTC.

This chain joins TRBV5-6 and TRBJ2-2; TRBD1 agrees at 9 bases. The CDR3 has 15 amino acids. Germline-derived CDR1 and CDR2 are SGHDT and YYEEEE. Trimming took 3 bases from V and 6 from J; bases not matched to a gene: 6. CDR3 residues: CASSWGTGLSGELFF. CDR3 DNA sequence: TGTGCCAGCAGCTGGGGGACAGGGCTCTCCGGGGAGCTGTTTTTT.

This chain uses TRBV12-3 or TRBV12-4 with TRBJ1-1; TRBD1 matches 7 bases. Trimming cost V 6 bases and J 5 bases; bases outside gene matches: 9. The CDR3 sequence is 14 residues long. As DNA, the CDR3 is TGTGCCAGCAGCCGACGGGACAGATCAACTGAAGCTTTCTTT. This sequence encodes CASSRRDRSTEAFF.

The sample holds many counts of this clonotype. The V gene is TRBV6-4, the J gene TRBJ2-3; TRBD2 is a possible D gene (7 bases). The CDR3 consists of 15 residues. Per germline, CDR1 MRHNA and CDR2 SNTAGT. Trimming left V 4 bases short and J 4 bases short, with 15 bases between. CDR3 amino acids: CASSAGGGPADTQYF. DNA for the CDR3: TGTGCCAGCAGTGCTGGCGGGGGCCCCGCAGATACGCAGTATTTT.

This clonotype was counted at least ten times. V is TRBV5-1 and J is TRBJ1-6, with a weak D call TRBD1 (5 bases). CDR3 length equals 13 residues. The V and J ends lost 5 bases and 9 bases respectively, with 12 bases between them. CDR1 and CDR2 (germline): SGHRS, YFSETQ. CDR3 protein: CASRTGASSPLHF. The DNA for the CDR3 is TGCGCCAGCAGGACCGGGGCTTCTTCACCCCTCCACTTT. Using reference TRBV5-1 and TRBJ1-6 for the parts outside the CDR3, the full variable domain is KAGVTQTPRYLIKTRGQQVTLSCSPISGHRSVSWYQQTPGQGLQFLFEYFSETQRNKGNFPGRFSGRQFSNSRSEMNVSTLELGDSALYLCASRTGASSPLHFGNGTRLTVT.

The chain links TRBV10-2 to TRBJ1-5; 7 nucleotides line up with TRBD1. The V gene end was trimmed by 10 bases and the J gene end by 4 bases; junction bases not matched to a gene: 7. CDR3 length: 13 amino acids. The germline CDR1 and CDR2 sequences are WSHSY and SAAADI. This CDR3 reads CATRGQQNQPQHF. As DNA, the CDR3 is TGCGCCACCAGGGGACAGCAAAATCAGCCCCAGCATTTT.

This CDR3 is CASSPRVLPRDSHSGNTIYF. The CDR3 coding sequence is TGTGCCAGCAGCCCCAGAGTCCTACCCCGGGACTCACACTCTGGAAACACCATATATTTT. The chain employs TRBV28 and TRBJ1-3; D is perhaps TRBD1 (5 bases). V was clipped by 6 bases and J by 0 bases, with 27 bases between them. CDR1 MDHEN and CDR2 SYDVKM come from the germline V gene. The CDR3 consists of 20 residues.

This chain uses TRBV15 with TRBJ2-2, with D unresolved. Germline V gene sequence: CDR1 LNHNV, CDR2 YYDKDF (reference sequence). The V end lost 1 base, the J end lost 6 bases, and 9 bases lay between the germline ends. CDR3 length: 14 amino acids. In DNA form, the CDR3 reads TGTGCCACCAGCAGAGTGATAACGTCCGGGGAGCTGTTTTTT. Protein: CATSRVITSGELFF. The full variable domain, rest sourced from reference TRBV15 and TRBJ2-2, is DAMVIQNPRYQVTQFGKPVTLSCSQTLNHNVMYWYQQKSSQAPKLLFHYYDKDFNNEADTPDNFQSRRPNTSFCFLDIRSPGLGDTAMYLCATSRVITSGELFFGEGSRLTVL.

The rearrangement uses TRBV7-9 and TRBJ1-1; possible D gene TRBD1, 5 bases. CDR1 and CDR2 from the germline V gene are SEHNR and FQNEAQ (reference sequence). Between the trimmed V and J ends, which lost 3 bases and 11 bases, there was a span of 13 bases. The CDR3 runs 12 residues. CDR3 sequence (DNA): TGTGCCAGCAGCTTGGAGACAGAGCGGGCTTTCTTT. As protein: CASSLETERAFF.

The CDR3 protein is CASSTGDSYEQYF. The CDR3, as DNA: TGTGCCAGCAGCACCGGGGACAGTTACGAGCAGTACTTC. The V and J genes are TRBV4-2 and TRBJ2-7; TRBD1 aligns across 7 bases. The V gene end was trimmed by 5 bases and the J gene end by 4 bases; junction bases not matched to a gene: 5. CDR1 and CDR2 (germline): LGHNA, YNFKEQ. The CDR3 is 13 amino acids.

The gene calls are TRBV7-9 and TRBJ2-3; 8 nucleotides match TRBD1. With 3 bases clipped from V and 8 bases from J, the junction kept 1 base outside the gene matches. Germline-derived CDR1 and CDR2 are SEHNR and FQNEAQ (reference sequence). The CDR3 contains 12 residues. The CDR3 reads CASSLTGVTQYF. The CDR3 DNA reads TGTGCCAGCAGCTTGACAGGGGTTACGCAGTATTTT. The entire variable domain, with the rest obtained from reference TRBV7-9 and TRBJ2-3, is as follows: DTGVSQNPRHKITKRGQNVTFRCDPISEHNRLYWYRQTLGQGPEFLTYFQNEAQLEKSRLLSDRFSAERPKGSFSTLEIQRTEQGDSAMYLCASSLTGVTQYFGPGTRLTVL.

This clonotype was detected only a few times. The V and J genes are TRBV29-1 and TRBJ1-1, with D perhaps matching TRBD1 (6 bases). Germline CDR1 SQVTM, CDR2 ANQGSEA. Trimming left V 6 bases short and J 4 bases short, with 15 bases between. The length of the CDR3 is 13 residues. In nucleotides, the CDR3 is TGCAGCGTAGTGGGGGCAGGGATCACTGAAGCTTTCTTT. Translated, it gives CSVVGAGITEAFF.

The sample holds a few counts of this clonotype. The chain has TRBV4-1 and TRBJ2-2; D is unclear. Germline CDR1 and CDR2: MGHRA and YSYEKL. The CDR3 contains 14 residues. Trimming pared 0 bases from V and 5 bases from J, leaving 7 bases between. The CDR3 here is CASSQDRPTGELFF. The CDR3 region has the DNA TGCGCCAGCAGCCAAGATCGTCCTACCGGGGAGCTGTTTTTT.